The rows below give T cell receptor beta chains drawn from one sample of a study of cytomegalovirus exposure and HLA in healthy donors. Here immunoSEQ multiplex PCR was the method, and the copy in TCRdb shows in-frame clones only, minus some. The table includes more than 95,000 clones, more than 75% detected once. The specimen sequenced was PBMCs. The receptors originated from a man between 35 and 55 years old in good health and CMV-seronegative. CDR3s leave out the opening cysteine and the closing phenylalanine or tryptophan.

j_call,v_call,cdr3_aa
TRBJ1-1,TRBV10-3,AISDRGDTEAF
TRBJ2-3,TRBV5-6,ASSPDRGTTLGTQY
TRBJ1-2,TRBV28,ASIRQNRAGYGYT
TRBJ2-3,TRBV2,ASSDTDTWADMQY
TRBJ2-2,TRBV2,ASKEDRSTGELF
TRBJ1-1,TRBV5-1,ASSSLGLTGTREAF
TRBJ1-2,TRBV30,AWKKSRLGLGYT
TRBJ2-7,TRBV7-9,ASSTREREQY
TRBJ2-7,TRBV9,ASSVRRVGGEQY
TRBJ2-7,TRBV2,ASTPGGGAYEQY
TRBJ1-5,TRBV5-3,ARTRRRLNSNQPQH
TRBJ1-5,TRBV27,ASSLQGRNQPQH
TRBJ2-7,TRBV19,ASSMGLLYEQY
TRBJ2-1,TRBV5-1,ASSLARGASYNEQF
-,TRBV6-5,ASSYSSGEQY
TRBJ2-2,TRBV7-2,ASSLGLSTGELF
TRBJ1-1,TRBV5-1,ASSLTGYTEAF
TRBJ1-5,TRBV12-5,ASVSLTLGLNNQPQH
TRBJ2-7,TRBV28,ASSSRGGREQY
TRBJ1-1,TRBV11-2,ASSQYGTTGEAF
TRBJ1-6,TRBV4-3,ASSQVQGINSPLH
TRBJ1-2,TRBV5-1,ASSPGTVWDNYGYT
TRBJ1-6,TRBV19,ASIDSTVYNSPLH
TRBJ1-1,TRBV5-1,ASSLLATTEAF
TRBJ1-2,TRBV11-2,ASSQNYGYT
TRBJ1-1,TRBV28,ASTIAQGWTEAF
TRBJ2-7,TRBV11-2,ASSLDSVHEQY
TRBJ1-5,TRBV28,ASSLPGQPQH
TRBJ2-5,TRBV2,ASSEARGGGETQY
TRBJ1-1,TRBV29-1,SVEATGMNTEAF
TRBJ1-1,TRBV19,ASSRLYSGTLGAF
TRBJ1-2,TRBV28,ASSPTGVYGYT
TRBJ1-5,TRBV2,ATGGQTQAPQH
TRBJ1-5,TRBV19,ASSVGLNSNQPQH
TRBJ1-1,TRBV5-4,ASSLVEANTEAF
TRBJ2-1,TRBV7-2,ASSLDARGRGIQF
TRBJ2-1,TRBV7-7,ASSSGTVNEQF
TRBJ1-1,TRBV10-3,AIRQASIAEAF
TRBJ1-5,TRBV5-1,ASSLGDRQGDQPQH
TRBJ1-2,TRBV2,ATSGRMGGYT